Detailed here is one T cell receptor beta chain. Antigen unknown. The time point: pre-treatment baseline. Patients with prior systemic cancer treatment, concomitant immunosuppressants, or other active malignancies were excluded. The germline gives CDR1 SGHDT, CDR2 YYEEEE. The CDR3 runs 13 residues. The trim removed 0 bases at V and 8 bases at J, leaving 2 bases unmatched. The sample belongs to a study of blood T cell dynamics during melanoma immunotherapy. About the study: Metastatic melanoma patients received first-line pembrolizumab or nivolumab plus ipilimumab.

A fixed DNA input of 350 ng was used per bulk PBMC sample. Assay used: immunoSEQ multiplex PCR; TCRdb lists only in-frame clones, some missing. In the table there are more than 15,000 clones, 65% to 90% of which are singletons. Notes on the study in general: Disease-control patients' PBMC repertoires became either more clonal or more diverse at W3.

The gene calls are TRBV5-6 and TRBJ1-2; TRBD1 agrees at 9 bases. The sample consisted of blood, taken from a patient treated with checkpoint blockade. This receptor was obtained from a human donor with melanoma. The CDR3, as DNA: TGTGCCAGCAGCTTGGACAGGGGGCCAGGCTACACCTTC. Amino acids: CASSLDRGPGYTF.